Presented here are 8 T cell receptor beta chains from one specimen sequenced in a study of CD8 T cells in Susac syndrome. Reverse transcription used roughly 0.5 to 1 ug RNA and random hexamers. In TCRdb, the immunoSEQ multiplex PCR reads were re-called with MiXCR into one record per CDR3 protein. The table has 400,000 to 550,000 distinct CDR3 sequences, more than 80% seen once. Sequencing input: CD8+ T cells from PBMCs. Receptors were obtained from a human donor with multiple sclerosis.

The V call is TRBV6-5, the J call TRBJ2-5, with 8 bases fitting TRBD1. V lost 0 bases to trimming and J lost 5 bases; unmatched junction nucleotides: 8. Germline V gene sequence: CDR1 MNHEY, CDR2 SVGAGI. The CDR3 is made up of 16 amino acids. CDR3 in amino acids: CASSYSNQGARETQYF. The CDR3 DNA reads TGTGCCAGCAGTTACTCGAACCAGGGGGCCCGGGAGACCCAGTACTTC.

V gene TRBV4-1 combines with J gene TRBJ2-7, with TRBD1 matching 10 bases. After removal of 4 bases from V and 5 bases from J, the junction contained 11 bases not matched to a gene. CDR1 is MGHRA and CDR2 is YSYEKL in the germline V gene. This CDR3 region has 16 residues. CDR3 in amino acids: CASSRLPGTGAHEQYF. The CDR3 region has the DNA TGCGCCAGCAGCCGACTCCCAGGGACAGGGGCTCACGAGCAGTACTTC.

The chain carries TRBV29-1 and TRBJ1-2, with 9 bases that match TRBD1. The germline V gene encodes CDR1 SQVTM and CDR2 ANQGSEA. V shed 1 base and J 7 bases; nucleotides not matched to a gene: 7. CDR3 length: 14 amino acids. This chain's CDR3 is CSVEGTGGIGGYTF. The CDR3 DNA follows: TGCAGCGTTGAAGGCACAGGGGGCATCGGTGGCTACACCTTC.

The chain recombines TRBV6-5 with TRBJ2-5, with D possibly TRBD2 on 6 matching bases. This CDR3 is 15 amino acids long. V was clipped by 2 bases and J by 5 bases, with 15 bases between them. Germline CDR1 is MNHEY and CDR2 is SVGAGI. This CDR3 is CASSYHEGGGETQYF. CDR3 DNA sequence: TGTGCCAGCAGTTACCATGAGGGAGGTGGTGAGACCCAGTACTTC.

The sample holds one count of this clonotype. CDR3 region: CASTGGTRHTDTQYF. Written as DNA, the CDR3 is TGTGCCAGCACCGGGGGAACTCGACACACAGATACGCAGTATTTT. The gene calls are TRBV12-3 or TRBV12-4 and TRBJ2-3, with D possibly TRBD2 on 6 matching bases. CDR3 size: 15 residues. V lost 7 bases and J 2 bases, leaving 16 bases between the germline ends.

The CDR3 loop is CSAIRTGGSLYEQYF. CDR3 DNA: TGCAGTGCTATCCGGACAGGGGGCTCCCTCTACGAGCAGTACTTC. This chain uses TRBV20-1 with TRBJ2-7; 11 positions match TRBD1. V lost 4 bases, J lost 3 bases, and 8 bases stayed unmatched. The CDR3 consists of 15 residues. The germline V gene has CDR1 DFQATT and CDR2 SNEGSKA (reference sequence).

This clonotype has just one count. The CDR3 here is CASSQSTRVYEQFF. For the CDR3, the DNA is TGTGCCAGCAGCCAATCCACAAGGGTATACGAGCAGTTCTTC. The genes are TRBV6-6 and TRBJ2-1; D unclear. This CDR3 is built from 14 residues. V lost 6 bases and J 10 bases, leaving 19 bases between the germline ends. The germline CDR1 and CDR2 sequences are MNHNY and SVGAGI (reference sequence).

The CDR3 DNA reads TGTGCCGGGCGGGTCGCGGGGCGACTGAACACTGAAGCTTTCTTT. Translation gives CAGRVAGRLNTEAFF. J is TRBJ1-1 and V is TRBV30; D possibly corresponds to TRBD1 (5 bases). CDR1 and CDR2 from the germline V gene are GTSNPN and SVGIG (reference sequence). This CDR3 comprises 15 residues. V dropped 8 bases and J dropped 0 bases, with 19 bases sitting between them.